This entry lists 10 T cell receptor beta chains sequenced from one sample in a study of blood T cell repertoires in COVID-19. Method: immunoSEQ multiplex PCR; TCRdb's copy keeps in-frame clones and lacks some. The sample consists of about 210,000 clones, roughly 79% of them appearing once. Material for sequencing was PBMCs or T cells enriched from blood (not recorded which). The receptors come from a woman aged 45-60 years with acute COVID-19.

Only a few counts were recorded for this clone. The chain links TRBV7-9 to TRBJ2-7; TRBD1 might be the D (5 bases). The germline CDR1 and CDR2 sequences are SEHNR and FQNEAQ (reference sequence). V was cut by 5 bases and J by 0 bases, with 17 bases left in between. This CDR3 contains 16 residues. The CDR3, as DNA: TGTGCCAGCAGCCCCAACCGACAGACTCACTCCTACGAGCAGTACTTC. Translation gives CASSPNRQTHSYEQYF.

The chain couples TRBV12-2 to TRBJ1-4. TRBV12-2 represents a pseudogene. This CDR3 is built from 11 residues. The CDR3 loop reads CARFAGVRLFF. DNA of the CDR3: TGTGCAAGATTTGCCGGGGTTAGACTGTTTTTT.

This clone came up a few times. V is TRBV18 and J is TRBJ2-5; unclear D gene. The CDR3 sequence is 15 residues long. Trimming pared 2 bases from V and 3 bases from J, leaving 13 bases between. Germline CDR1 and CDR2: KGHSH and LQKENI. The CDR3 DNA follows: TGTGCCAGCTCACCATCTAGTCCCCAGAAAGAGACCCAGTACTTC. This codes for CASSPSSPQKETQYF.

This rearrangement joins TRBV6-5 to TRBJ1-3; 7 bases are a match to TRBD1. V shed 8 bases, J shed 1 base, and the junction held 5 bases outside the gene matches. Germline lookup yields CDR1 MNHEY and CDR2 SVGAGI. CDR3 size: 14 residues. The CDR3 region is CASSQGVSGNTIYF. CDR3 DNA: TGTGCCAGCTCTCAGGGGGTGTCTGGAAACACCATATATTTT.

In this sample, this clone turned up once. The rearrangement links TRBV7-9 to TRBJ1-5, with unresolved D. Deletions cut 4 bases from V and 5 bases from J, with 12 bases between. CDR1 is SEHNR and CDR2 is FQNEAQ in the germline V gene (reference sequence). This CDR3 has 14 amino acids. The CDR3 protein is CASSSHRVDQPQHF. The CDR3 coding sequence is TGTGCCAGCAGCTCCCACCGGGTGGATCAGCCCCAGCATTTT.

This clone showed up many times. The rearrangement joins TRBV12-3 or TRBV12-4 to TRBJ2-7, with D uncertain. Trimming pared 4 bases from V and 1 base from J, leaving 5 bases between. The CDR3 runs 12 residues. Written as DNA, the CDR3 is TGTGCCAGCAGTTCCCAATCCTACGAGCAGTACTTC. This encodes CASSSQSYEQYF.

The genes are TRBV4-1 and TRBJ2-7; no clear D. Per the germline V gene, CDR1 is MGHRA and CDR2 is YSYEKL. CDR3 length: 15 amino acids. V was pared by 0 bases and J by 7 bases, with 16 bases between. The CDR3 nucleotides read TGCGCCAGCAGCCAAGATCCCAGCTCCCAGGTTGAGCAGTACTTC. It yields the protein CASSQDPSSQVEQYF.

The rearrangement links TRBV4-3 to TRBJ2-7; D remains ambiguous. CDR1 is LGHNA and CDR2 is YSLEER in the germline V gene. V lost 0 bases to trimming and J lost 3 bases, with 9 bases between them. This CDR3 is 14 amino acids long. In nucleotides, the CDR3 is TGCGCCAGCAGCCAAGATCTCGGGTTCTACGAGCAGTACTTC. Translating gives CASSQDLGFYEQYF.

The sample holds a few counts of this clone. CDR3 region: CASSQDKTGTGETQYF. The CDR3 DNA sequence: TGTGCCAGCAGCCAAGACAAGACGGGGACAGGGGAGACCCAGTACTTC. V usage is TRBV4-2 and J usage is TRBJ2-5; TRBD1 aligns across 9 bases. V lost 0 bases to trimming and J lost 5 bases; unmatched junction nucleotides: 7. The germline V gene has CDR1 LGHNA and CDR2 YNFKEQ. The CDR3 length is 16 residues.

V usage is TRBV28 and J usage is TRBJ2-7; 8 bases match TRBD2. Germline loops: CDR1 MDHEN, CDR2 SYDVKM. CDR3 length: 12 residues. After removal of 8 bases from V and 1 base from J, the junction contained 1 base not matched to a gene. The CDR3 coding sequence is TGTGCCAGCGGGACTAGATCCTACGAGCAGTACTTC. Encoded protein: CASGTRSYEQYF.